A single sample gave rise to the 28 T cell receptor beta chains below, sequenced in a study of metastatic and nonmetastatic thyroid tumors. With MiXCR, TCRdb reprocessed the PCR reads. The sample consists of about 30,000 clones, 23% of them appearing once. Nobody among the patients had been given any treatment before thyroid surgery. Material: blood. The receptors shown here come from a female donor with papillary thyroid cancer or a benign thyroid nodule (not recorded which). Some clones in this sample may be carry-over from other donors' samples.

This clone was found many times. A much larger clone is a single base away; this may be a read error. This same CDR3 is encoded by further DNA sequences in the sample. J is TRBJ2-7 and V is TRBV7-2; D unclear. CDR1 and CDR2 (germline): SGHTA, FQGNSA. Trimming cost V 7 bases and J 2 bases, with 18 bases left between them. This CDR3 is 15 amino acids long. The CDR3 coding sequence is TGTGCCAGCAACCCTAGGGTCACGACTGCCTACGAGCAGTACTTC. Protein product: CASNPRVTTAYEQYF.

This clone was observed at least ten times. The CDR3 nucleotides are TGTGCCAGCAGTTTATCCCGGACAGGCGGCACTGAAGCTTTCTTT. Translated, it gives CASSLSRTGGTEAFF. The rearrangement links TRBV27 to TRBJ1-1, with TRBD1 matching 7 bases. V lost 0 bases, J lost 4 bases, and 5 bases stayed unmatched. This CDR3 is 15 amino acids long. Germline assignment: CDR1 MNHEY and CDR2 SMNVEV (reference sequence).

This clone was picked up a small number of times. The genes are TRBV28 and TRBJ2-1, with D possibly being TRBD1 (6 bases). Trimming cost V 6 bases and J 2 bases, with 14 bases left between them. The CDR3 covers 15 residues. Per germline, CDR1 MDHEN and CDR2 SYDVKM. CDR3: CASSSTGITYNEQFF. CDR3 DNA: TGTGCCAGCAGCAGTACAGGGATAACCTACAATGAGCAGTTCTTC.

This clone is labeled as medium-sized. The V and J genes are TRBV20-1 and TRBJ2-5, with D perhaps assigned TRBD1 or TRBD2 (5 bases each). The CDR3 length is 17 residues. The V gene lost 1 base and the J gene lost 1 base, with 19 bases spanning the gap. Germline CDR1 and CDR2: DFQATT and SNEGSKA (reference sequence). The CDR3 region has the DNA TGCAGTGCTAGAGGTTTTGAGGGGATGAGCCCCCAAGAGACCCAGTACTTC. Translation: CSARGFEGMSPQETQYF.

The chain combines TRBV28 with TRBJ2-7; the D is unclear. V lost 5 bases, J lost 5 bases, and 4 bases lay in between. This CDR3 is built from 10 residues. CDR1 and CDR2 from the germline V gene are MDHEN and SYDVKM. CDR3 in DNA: TGTGCCAGCAGTCAAAACGAGCAGTACTTC. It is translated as CASSQNEQYF.

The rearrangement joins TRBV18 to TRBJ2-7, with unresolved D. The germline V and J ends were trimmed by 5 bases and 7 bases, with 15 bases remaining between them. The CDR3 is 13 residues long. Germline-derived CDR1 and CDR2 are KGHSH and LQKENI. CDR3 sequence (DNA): TGTGCCAGCTCAAGTTTGGTGGCTCTGGAGCAGTACTTC. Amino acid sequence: CASSSLVALEQYF.

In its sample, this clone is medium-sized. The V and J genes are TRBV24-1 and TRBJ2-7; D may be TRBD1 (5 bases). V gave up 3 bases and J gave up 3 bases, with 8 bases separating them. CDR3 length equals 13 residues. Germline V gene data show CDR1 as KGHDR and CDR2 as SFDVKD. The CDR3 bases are TGTGCCACCAGTGATCCTACAGGCTACGAGCAGTACTTC. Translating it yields CATSDPTGYEQYF.

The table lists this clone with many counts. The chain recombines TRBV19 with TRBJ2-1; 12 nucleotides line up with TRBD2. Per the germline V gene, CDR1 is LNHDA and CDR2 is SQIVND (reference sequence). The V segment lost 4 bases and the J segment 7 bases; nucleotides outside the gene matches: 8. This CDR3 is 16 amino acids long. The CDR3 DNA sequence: TGTGCCAGTAGTAGCCGACTAGCGGGAGCAACGAATGAGCAGTTCTTC. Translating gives CASSSRLAGATNEQFF.

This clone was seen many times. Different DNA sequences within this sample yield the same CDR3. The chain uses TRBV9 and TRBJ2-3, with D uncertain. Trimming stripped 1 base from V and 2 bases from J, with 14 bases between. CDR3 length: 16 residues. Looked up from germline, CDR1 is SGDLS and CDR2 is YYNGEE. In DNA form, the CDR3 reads TGTGCCAGCAGCGTACTGGCCGGTCCGCCCACAGATACGCAGTATTTT. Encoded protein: CASSVLAGPPTDTQYF.

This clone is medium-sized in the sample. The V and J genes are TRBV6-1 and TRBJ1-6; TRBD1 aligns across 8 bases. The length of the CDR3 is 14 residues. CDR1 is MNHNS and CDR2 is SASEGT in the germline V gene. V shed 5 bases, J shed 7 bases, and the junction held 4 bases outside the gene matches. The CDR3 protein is CASSFTGGNSPLHF. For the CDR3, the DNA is TGTGCCAGCAGTTTCACAGGGGGGAATTCACCCCTCCACTTT.

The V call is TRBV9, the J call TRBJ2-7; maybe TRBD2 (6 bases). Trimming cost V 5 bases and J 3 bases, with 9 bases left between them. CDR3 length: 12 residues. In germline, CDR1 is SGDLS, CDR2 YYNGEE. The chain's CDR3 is CASRGGHYEQYF. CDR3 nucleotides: TGTGCCAGCAGGGGGGGTCACTACGAGCAGTACTTC.

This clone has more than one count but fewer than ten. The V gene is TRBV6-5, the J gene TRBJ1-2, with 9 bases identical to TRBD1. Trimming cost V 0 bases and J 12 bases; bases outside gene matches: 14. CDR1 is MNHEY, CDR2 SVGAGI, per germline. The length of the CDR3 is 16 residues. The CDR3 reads CASSYSTPGDRALHTF. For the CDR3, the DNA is TGTGCCAGCAGTTACTCGACCCCGGGGGACAGGGCTTTACACACCTTC.

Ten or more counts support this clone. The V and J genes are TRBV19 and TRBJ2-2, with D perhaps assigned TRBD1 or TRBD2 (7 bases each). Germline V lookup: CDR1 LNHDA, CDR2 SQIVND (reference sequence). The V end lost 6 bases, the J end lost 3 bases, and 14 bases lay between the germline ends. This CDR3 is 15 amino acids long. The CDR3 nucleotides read TGTGCCAGTAGCCCAGGGGGAGGGGACACCGGGGAGCTGTTTTTT. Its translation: CASSPGGGDTGELFF.

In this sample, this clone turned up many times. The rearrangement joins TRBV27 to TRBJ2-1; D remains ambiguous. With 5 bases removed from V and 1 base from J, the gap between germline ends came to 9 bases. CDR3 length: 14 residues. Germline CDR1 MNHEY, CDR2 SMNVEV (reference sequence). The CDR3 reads CASSPMSSYNEQFF. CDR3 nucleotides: TGTGCCAGCAGTCCGATGAGTTCCTACAATGAGCAGTTCTTC.

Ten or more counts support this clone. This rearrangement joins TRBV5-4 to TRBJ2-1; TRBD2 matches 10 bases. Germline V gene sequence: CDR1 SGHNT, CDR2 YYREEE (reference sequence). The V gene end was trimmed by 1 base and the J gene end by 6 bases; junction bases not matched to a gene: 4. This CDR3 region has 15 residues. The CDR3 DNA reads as TGTGCCAGCAGCTTGACTAGCGGGAATCTCAATGAGCAGTTCTTC. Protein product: CASSLTSGNLNEQFF.

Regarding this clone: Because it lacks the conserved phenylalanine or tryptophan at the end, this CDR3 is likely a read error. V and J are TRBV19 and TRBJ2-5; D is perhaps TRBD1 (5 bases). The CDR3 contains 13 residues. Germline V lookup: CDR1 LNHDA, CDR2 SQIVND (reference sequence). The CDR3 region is CDSSRRTTGTQYY. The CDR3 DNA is TGTGACAGTAGTAGGCGCACAACAGGGACCCAGTACTAC.

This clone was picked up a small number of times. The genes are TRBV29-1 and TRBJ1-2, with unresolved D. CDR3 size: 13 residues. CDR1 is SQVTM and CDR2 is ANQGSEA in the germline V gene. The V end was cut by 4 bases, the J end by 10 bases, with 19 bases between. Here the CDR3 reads CSVVGQRAGVYTF. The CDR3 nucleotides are TGCAGCGTTGTAGGTCAGCGGGCGGGTGTCTACACCTTC.

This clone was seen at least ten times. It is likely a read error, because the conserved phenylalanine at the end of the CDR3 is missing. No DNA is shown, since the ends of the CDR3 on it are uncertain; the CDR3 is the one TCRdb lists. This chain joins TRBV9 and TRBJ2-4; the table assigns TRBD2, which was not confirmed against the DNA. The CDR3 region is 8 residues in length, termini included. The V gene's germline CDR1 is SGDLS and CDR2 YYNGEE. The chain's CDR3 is CASSVGTS.

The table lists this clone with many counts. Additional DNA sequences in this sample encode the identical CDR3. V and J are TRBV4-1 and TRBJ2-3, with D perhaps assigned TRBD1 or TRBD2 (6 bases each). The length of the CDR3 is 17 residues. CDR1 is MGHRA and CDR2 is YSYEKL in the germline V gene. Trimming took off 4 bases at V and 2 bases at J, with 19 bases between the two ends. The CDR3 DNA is TGCGCCAGCAGCCTGGGTGAGGAGGGACAAGACACAGATACGCAGTATTTT. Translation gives CASSLGEEGQDTDTQYF.

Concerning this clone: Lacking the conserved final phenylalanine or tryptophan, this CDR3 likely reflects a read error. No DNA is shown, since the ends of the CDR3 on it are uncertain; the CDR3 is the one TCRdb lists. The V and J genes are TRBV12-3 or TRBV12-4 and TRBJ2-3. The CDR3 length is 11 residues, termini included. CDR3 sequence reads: CSSRQLGTEYC.

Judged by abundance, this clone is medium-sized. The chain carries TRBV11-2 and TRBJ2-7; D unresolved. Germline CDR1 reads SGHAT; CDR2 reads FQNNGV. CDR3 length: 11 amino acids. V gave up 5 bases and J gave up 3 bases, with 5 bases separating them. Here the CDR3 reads CASSEIYEQYF. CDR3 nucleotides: TGTGCCAGCAGCGAAATCTACGAGCAGTACTTC.

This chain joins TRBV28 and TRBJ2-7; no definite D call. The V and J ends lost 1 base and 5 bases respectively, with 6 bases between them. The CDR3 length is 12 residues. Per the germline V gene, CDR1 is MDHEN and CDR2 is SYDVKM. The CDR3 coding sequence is TGTGCCAGCAGTTTATCGAACCACGAGCAGTACTTC. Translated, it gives CASSLSNHEQYF.

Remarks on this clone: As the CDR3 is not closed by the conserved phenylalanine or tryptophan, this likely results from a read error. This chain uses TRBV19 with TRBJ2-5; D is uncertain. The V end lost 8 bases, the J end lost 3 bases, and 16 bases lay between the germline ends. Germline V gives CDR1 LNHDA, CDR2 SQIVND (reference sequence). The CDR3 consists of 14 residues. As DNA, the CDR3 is TGTGCCAGTCCTCCATTACTATCGGAAGAGACCCAGTACGTC. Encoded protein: CASPPLLSEETQYV.

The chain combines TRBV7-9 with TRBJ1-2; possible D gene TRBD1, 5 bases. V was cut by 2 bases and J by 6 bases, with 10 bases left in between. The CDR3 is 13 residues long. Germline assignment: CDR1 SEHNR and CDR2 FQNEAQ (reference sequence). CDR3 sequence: CASSLIKGDGYTF. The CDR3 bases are TGTGCCAGCAGCTTAATAAAAGGGGATGGCTACACCTTC.

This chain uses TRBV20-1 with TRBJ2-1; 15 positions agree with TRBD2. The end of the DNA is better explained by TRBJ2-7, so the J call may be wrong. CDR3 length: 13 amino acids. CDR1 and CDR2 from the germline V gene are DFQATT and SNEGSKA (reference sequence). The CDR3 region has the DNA TGCAGTGCCCAGGGACTAGCGGGAGGAAGGCAGTACTTC. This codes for CSAQGLAGGRQYF.

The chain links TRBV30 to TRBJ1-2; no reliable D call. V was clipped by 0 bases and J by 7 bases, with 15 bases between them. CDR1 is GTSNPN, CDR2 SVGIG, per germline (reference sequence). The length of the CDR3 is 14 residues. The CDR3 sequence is CAWSVKGSRAGYTF. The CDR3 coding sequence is TGTGCCTGGAGTGTAAAGGGTAGTCGAGCTGGCTACACCTTC.

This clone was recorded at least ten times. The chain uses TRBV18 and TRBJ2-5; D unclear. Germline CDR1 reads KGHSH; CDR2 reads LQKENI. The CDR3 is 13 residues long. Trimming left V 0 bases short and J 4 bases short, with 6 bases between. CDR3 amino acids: CASSPPILETQYF. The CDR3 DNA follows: TGTGCCAGCTCACCACCGATATTAGAGACCCAGTACTTC.

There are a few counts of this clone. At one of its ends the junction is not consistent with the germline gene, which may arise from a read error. The CDR3 DNA follows: TGCGCCAGCAGTTACTCACGTCGCCGCGTTGGCACAGATACGCAGTATTTT. Translating gives CASSYSRRRVGTDTQYF. This sequence joins TRBV6-5 and TRBJ2-3; D remains unclear. The CDR3 is 17 amino acids. Looked up from germline, CDR1 is MNHEY and CDR2 is SVGAGI.